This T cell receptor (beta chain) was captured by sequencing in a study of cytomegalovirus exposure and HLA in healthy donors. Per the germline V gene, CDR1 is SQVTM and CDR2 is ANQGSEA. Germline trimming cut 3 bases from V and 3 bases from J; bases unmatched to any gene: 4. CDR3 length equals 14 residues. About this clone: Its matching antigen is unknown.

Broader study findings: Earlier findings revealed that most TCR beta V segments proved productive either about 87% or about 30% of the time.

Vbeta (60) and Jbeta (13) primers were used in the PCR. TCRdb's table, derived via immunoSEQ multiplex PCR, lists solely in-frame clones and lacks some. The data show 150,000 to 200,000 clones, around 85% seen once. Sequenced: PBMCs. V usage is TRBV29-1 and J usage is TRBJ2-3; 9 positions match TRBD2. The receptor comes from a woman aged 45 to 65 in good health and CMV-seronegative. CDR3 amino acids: CSVEVAGVTDTQYF. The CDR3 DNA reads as TGCAGCGTTGAGGTAGCGGGAGTAACAGATACGCAGTATTTT.